What follows is one T cell receptor beta chain and its context. The sample originates from a study of shared T cell receptors in the human thymus. Deletions cut 6 bases from V and 0 bases from J, with 12 bases between. Germline values: CDR1 MGHDK, CDR2 SYGVNS. This CDR3 has 15 amino acids. Using immunoSEQ multiplex PCR, the repertoire was profiled, and TCRdb retains in-frame clones only, with some absent. The sample lists 650,000 to 950,000 clones, 70% to 90% seen once, with under 0.012% in the top ten. These data were also reused for a study on human thymus T cells. That report adds: From resections taken during corrective heart surgery, the thymus tissue was obtained. Blood and thymic repertoires both appeared biased in V and J gene usage.

The chain carries TRBV25-1 and TRBJ2-4, with D perhaps TRBD1 (6 bases). The TCR originated in a girl under three years old with a congenital heart defect. Input material: thymocytes. The CDR3 DNA reads TGTGCCAGCAGGGGACACGAAAAAGCCAAAAACATTCAGTACTTC. Protein: CASRGHEKAKNIQYF.